The T cell receptor (beta chain) under discussion was sequenced for a study of graft-versus-host responses after intestinal transplantation. Study at large: Recipients received multivisceral, liver-intestinal, or isolated intestinal transplants. All recipients got anti-thymocyte globulin induction, then tacrolimus and steroids for approximately 3 years.

V lost 5 bases, J lost 7 bases, and 10 bases stayed unmatched. This CDR3 has 16 amino acids. Per the germline V gene, CDR1 is SEHNR and CDR2 is FQNEAQ (reference sequence). This clone was picked up a small number of times. No antigen is known for it. Generated by immunoSEQ multiplex PCR, the TCRdb table keeps only in-frame clones and is missing some. Here the sample spans roughly 13,000 clones, 84% being singletons. General study results and limits: The authors found GvH clones in recipient marrow, some appearing first in ileum or blood. Early post-transplant declines in HvG were associated with peak levels of circulating GvH clones.

The receptor was derived from a human patient who received an intestinal transplant, so some T cells may come from the graft donor. The sequencing here drew on PBMCs, taken after intestinal transplantation. The chain employs TRBV7-9 and TRBJ2-1; the match to TRBD2 covers 11 bases. The CDR3 reads CASSRLAGGGGNEQFF. CDR3 nucleotides: TGTGCCAGCAGCCGTCTAGCGGGAGGAGGTGGGAATGAGCAGTTCTTC.